This T cell receptor (beta chain) is drawn from a study of graft-versus-host responses after intestinal transplantation. Background on the study: Isolated intestinal, liver-intestinal, or multivisceral transplants were what recipients had. Anti-thymocyte globulin induction preceded three to four years of tacrolimus and steroid maintenance in all recipients. Study-wide results and caveats: Ileal or blood samples showed some GvH clones first, and such clones were also found in recipient marrow.

The CDR3 sequence is 14 residues long. J was trimmed by 4 bases and V by 5 bases; bases with no gene match: 4. CDR1 is SEHNR and CDR2 is FQNEAQ in the germline V gene (reference sequence). The table came from immunoSEQ multiplex PCR; TCRdb's copy has only in-frame clones and leaves some out. This sample has some 90,000 clones, with under 95% found just once. For this clone: Its target is unknown.

This specimen consisted of unstimulated CD8+ T cells sorted from spleen or lymph node cells, obtained before transplant. The V and J genes are TRBV7-9 and TRBJ2-7; TRBD2 matches at 11 bases. The sequence derives from a human donor who was the organ donor for an intestinal transplant. This chain's CDR3 is CASSPPSGGYEQYF. The CDR3 nucleotides are TGTGCCAGCAGCCCCCCTAGCGGGGGGTACGAGCAGTACTTC.